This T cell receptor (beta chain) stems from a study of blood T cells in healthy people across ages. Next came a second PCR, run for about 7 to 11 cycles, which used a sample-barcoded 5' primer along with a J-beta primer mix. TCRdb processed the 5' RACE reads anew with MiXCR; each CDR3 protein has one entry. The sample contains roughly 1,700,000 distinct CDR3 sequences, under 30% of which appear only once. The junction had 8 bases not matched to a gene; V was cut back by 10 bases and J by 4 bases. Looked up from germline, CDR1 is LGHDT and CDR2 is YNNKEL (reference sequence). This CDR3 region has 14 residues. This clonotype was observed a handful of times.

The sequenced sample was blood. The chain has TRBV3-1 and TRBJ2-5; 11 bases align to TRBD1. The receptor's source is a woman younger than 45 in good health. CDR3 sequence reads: CATKDRGLGETQYF. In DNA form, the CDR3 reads TGTGCCACCAAGGACAGGGGGCTAGGAGAGACCCAGTACTTC.